The rows below give T cell receptor beta chains drawn from one sample of a study of coeliac disease. Sequencing used immunoSEQ multiplex PCR; TCRdb keeps in-frame clones, though not all of them. This sample carries roughly 6,800 clones, about 78% of them seen once, and the ten largest clones take about 6.5%. The sequencing sample was made of lamina propria lymphocytes from the gut. These receptors were taken from a man aged 30 to 45 with celiac disease. Each CDR3 is given without its conserved first and last residue.

j_call: TRBJ2-6
v_call: TRBV19
cdr3_aa: ASKQGAPGANVLT

j_call: TRBJ1-4
v_call: TRBV7-2
cdr3_aa: ASSPGQHEKLF

j_call: TRBJ1-3
v_call: TRBV5-1
cdr3_aa: ASSLVPSSGNTIY

j_call: TRBJ2-7
v_call: TRBV28
cdr3_aa: ASRWGGTYEQY

j_call: TRBJ2-7
v_call: TRBV7-2
cdr3_aa: ASSPHYEQY

j_call: TRBJ2-1
v_call: TRBV19
cdr3_aa: ASSMTSGTYNEQF

j_call: TRBJ2-3
v_call: TRBV28
cdr3_aa: ASRGIDGTSGRDTQY

j_call: TRBJ2-2
v_call: TRBV10-2
cdr3_aa: ASKERGARTGELF

j_call: TRBJ2-3
v_call: TRBV5-4
cdr3_aa: ASSLGASGRTDTQY

j_call: TRBJ1-4
v_call: TRBV13
cdr3_aa: ASSKQGSYEKLF

j_call: TRBJ2-1
v_call: TRBV5-1
cdr3_aa: ASSIGLAGNNEQF

j_call: TRBJ2-2
v_call: TRBV5-8
cdr3_aa: ASSLPGTLWSGELF

j_call: TRBJ2-7
v_call: TRBV19
cdr3_aa: ASSIGGAYEQY

j_call: TRBJ2-7
v_call: TRBV30
cdr3_aa: AWNRGFSYEQY

j_call: TRBJ1-2
v_call: TRBV14
cdr3_aa: ASSQLEVNYGYT

j_call: TRBJ1-6
v_call: TRBV30
cdr3_aa: AWSGGTGGSLH

j_call: TRBJ2-3
v_call: TRBV4-2
cdr3_aa: ASSQDRDSRTDTQY

j_call: TRBJ2-3
v_call: TRBV27
cdr3_aa: ASSSPGILAGGLDTQY

j_call: TRBJ1-5
v_call: TRBV6-5
cdr3_aa: ASSYSGQPQH

j_call: TRBJ1-6
v_call: TRBV4-3
cdr3_aa: ASSQSSGGNSPLH

j_call: TRBJ2-1
v_call: TRBV7-8
cdr3_aa: ASSSRPGGAVNEQF

j_call: TRBJ1-3
v_call: TRBV5-4
cdr3_aa: ASSPDRTAAIY